The 6 T cell receptor beta chains in this list originate from one sample, sequenced in a study of blood T cell repertoires in COVID-19. TCRdb's table, derived via immunoSEQ multiplex PCR, lists solely in-frame clones and lacks some. The table records roughly 69,000 clones, around 84% of them present only once. The sample was peripheral blood. The receptors stem from a human donor in a cohort sampled during active COVID-19.

J is TRBJ2-7 and V is TRBV6-5; possibly TRBD2 for D (5 bases). The germline V gene encodes CDR1 MNHEY and CDR2 SVGAGI. Trimming shortened V by 2 bases and J by 0 bases, and 8 bases separated the two germline ends. The CDR3 loop spans 14 amino acids. The CDR3: CASSYNGVSYEQYF. CDR3 bases: TGTGCCAGCAGTTACAACGGGGTCTCCTACGAGCAGTACTTC.

This clone appeared a few times. CDR3 nucleotides: TGTGCCAGCAGCCCCGCTCCCCCGGGTAACACCGGGGAGCTGTTTTTT. Its protein is CASSPAPPGNTGELFF. The rearrangement joins TRBV2 to TRBJ2-2; D unclear. CDR3 length: 16 amino acids. CDR1 SNHLY and CDR2 FYNNEI come from the germline V gene. The germline V and J ends were trimmed by 6 bases and 2 bases, with 16 bases remaining between them.

The rearrangement links TRBV7-2 to TRBJ1-2; 11 nucleotides agree with TRBD1. CDR3 length equals 15 residues. With V trimmed by 4 bases and J by 4 bases, 5 bases remained unmatched. Germline V gene sequence: CDR1 SGHTA, CDR2 FQGNSA. CDR3 nucleotides: TGTGCCAGCAGCTCCGGGACAGGGGGTTTCTATGGCTACACCTTC. Protein: CASSSGTGGFYGYTF.

The V gene is TRBV28, the J gene TRBJ1-5; 9 bases agree with TRBD1. CDR3 length: 15 amino acids. Germline lookup yields CDR1 MDHEN and CDR2 SYDVKM. V dropped 5 bases and J dropped 6; count of bases not matched to a gene: 8. The CDR3 sequence: CASSQGDRVFQPQHF. The CDR3, as DNA: TGTGCCAGCAGTCAGGGGGACAGGGTATTTCAGCCCCAGCATTTT.

The chain has TRBV7-2 and TRBJ2-5; 7 bases align to TRBD1. Germline CDR1 reads SGHTA; CDR2 reads FQGNSA. The CDR3 loop spans 14 amino acids. Unmatched junction bases numbered 11, after V lost 8 bases and J lost 5 bases. This CDR3 reads CASRRTTGIETQYF. The CDR3 DNA follows: TGTGCCAGCCGAAGAACGACAGGGATCGAGACCCAGTACTTC.

The rearrangement links TRBV5-1 to TRBJ2-7; TRBD2 aligns across 10 bases. J gave up 0 bases and V 2 bases, and 2 bases lay outside the gene matches. Germline CDR1 SGHRS, CDR2 YFSETQ. The CDR3 is 15 amino acids. The CDR3 DNA follows: TGCGCCAGCAGCTTTAGCGGGGGGAGCTCCTACGAGCAGTACTTC. Its protein is CASSFSGGSSYEQYF.